These T cell receptor beta chains were read from a single sample in a study of blood T cell repertoires in COVID-19. Produced via immunoSEQ multiplex PCR; TCRdb's table is partial and in-frame only. The sample includes 150,000 to 200,000 clones, about 89% of them seen just once. The sample comprised PBMCs or T cells enriched from blood (not recorded which). Receptor source: a woman in her late teens or twenties who had recovered from COVID-19. The CDR3 runs from the conserved cysteine through the conserved F or W. Fields, in order: D gene, clone size, J gene, V gene, CDR3 protein, CDR3 DNA. D genes are given only for firm matches. Size is omitted from some rows. Given values are once, few, many or a class for expanded clones.

>TRBD2|NA|TRBJ2-1|TRBV7-6
CASSLTSGAYNEQFF
TGTGCCAGCAGCCTTACTAGCGGGGCTTACAATGAGCAGTTCTTC
>TRBD2|NA|TRBJ2-3|TRBV27
CASSRKAGVSTDTQYF
TGTGCCAGCAGTAGGAAAGCGGGAGTCAGTACAGATACGCAGTATTTT
>NA|NA|TRBJ2-7|TRBV14
CASSPLPRTRTYEQYF
TGTGCCAGCAGCCCCTTACCCCGGACAAGAACCTACGAGCAGTACTTC
>TRBD1|NA|TRBJ1-4|TRBV30
CAWSGQGREKLFF
TGTGCCTGGAGTGGACAGGGGCGGGAAAAACTGTTTTTT
>NA|NA|TRBJ1-6|TRBV6-2/TRBV6-3
CASSYRRRNSPLHF
TGTGCCAGCAGCTATAGGAGGAGAAATTCACCCCTCCACTTT
>TRBD2|NA|TRBJ2-4|TRBV4-2
CASSQTSGTLAKNIQYF
TGTGCCAGCAGCCAGACTAGCGGGACTCTAGCCAAAAACATTCAGTACTTC
>TRBD2|NA|TRBJ2-5|TRBV7-8
CASSLGGGVQTQYF
TGTGCCAGCAGCTTAGGCGGGGGGGTGCAGACCCAGTACTTC
>TRBD2|NA|TRBJ2-1|TRBV5-1
CASRVDSGLGEQFF
TGCGCCAGCAGAGTCGATAGCGGGCTCGGTGAGCAGTTCTTC
>NA|once|TRBJ1-4|TRBV7-8
CASSVMGHGTNEKLFF
TGTGCCAGCAGCGTTATGGGCCATGGAACTAATGAAAAACTGTTTTTT
>TRBD1|NA|TRBJ2-5|TRBV28
CASNRDRPYQETQYF
TGTGCCAGCAATCGGGACAGGCCGTACCAAGAGACCCAGTACTTC
>TRBD1|NA|TRBJ1-2|TRBV5-1
CASSLGQGAGGYTF
TGCGCCAGCAGCTTGGGACAGGGGGCTGGAGGCTACACCTTC
>TRBD2|NA|TRBJ2-5|TRBV14
CASSPGTSGIQETQYF
TGTGCCAGCAGCCCGGGGACTAGCGGGATCCAAGAGACCCAGTACTTC
>NA|NA|TRBJ1-3|TRBV5-4
CASSFPIGNTIYF
TGTGCCAGCAGCTTCCCAATTGGAAACACCATATATTTT
>TRBD2|NA|TRBJ2-7|TRBV12-3/TRBV12-4
CASNSGNSYEQYF
TGTGCCAGCAATAGCGGGAACAGCTACGAGCAGTACTTC
>NA|NA|TRBJ1-2|TRBV29-1
CSVANVGSYGYTF
TGCAGCGTTGCGAACGTGGGGAGCTATGGCTACACCTTC
>TRBD1|NA|TRBJ1-4|TRBV5-1
CASSLGQGRIRAEKLFF
TGCGCCAGCAGCCTAGGACAGGGAAGGATAAGAGCGGAAAAACTGTTTTTT
>NA|once|TRBJ2-1|TRBV5-1
CASSFAWTSSYNEQFF
TGCGCCAGCAGCTTTGCCTGGACAAGCTCCTACAATGAGCAGTTCTTC
>TRBD2|once|TRBJ2-5|TRBV3-1/TRBV3-2
CASSPNRGLAGDWKETQYF
TGTGCCAGCAGCCCAAACCGGGGGCTAGCGGGAGACTGGAAGGAGACCCAGTACTTC
>TRBD2|NA|TRBJ2-1|TRBV12-3/TRBV12-4
CASSLGGGNEQFF
TGTGCCAGCAGTTTAGGGGGGGGAAATGAGCAGTTCTTC
>NA|NA|TRBJ2-3|TRBV19
CASSSRADTQYF
TGTGCCAGTAGTTCGCGGGCAGATACGCAGTATTTT
>TRBD2|NA|TRBJ2-4|TRBV5-4
CASSGIAGGNKNIQYF
TGTGCCAGCAGCGGAATAGCGGGAGGAAACAAAAACATTCAGTACTTC
>TRBD2|NA|TRBJ2-3|TRBV7-8
CASSHLPPKREGRDTQYF
TGTGCCAGCAGCCACCTCCCCCCGAAGCGGGAGGGAAGAGATACGCAGTATTTT
>TRBD1|few|TRBJ2-7|TRBV6-5
CASEIGQGHEQYF
TGTGCCAGCGAAATAGGACAGGGCCACGAGCAGTACTTC
>NA|NA|TRBJ2-7|TRBV2
CASTPLSGSYEQYF
TGTGCCAGCACCCCACTCTCAGGGTCCTACGAGCAGTACTTC
>NA|NA|TRBJ2-2|TRBV9
CASSIRGGPGTGELFF
TGTGCCAGCAGCATCAGGGGAGGGCCTGGCACCGGGGAGCTGTTTTTT
>NA|NA|TRBJ2-7|TRBV7-9
CASSPPRRGYEQYF
TGTGCCAGCAGCCCGCCACGAAGGGGGTACGAGCAGTACTTC
>TRBD2|once|TRBJ2-7|TRBV9
CASSVTSGNYEQYF
TGTGCCAGCAGCGTGACTAGCGGGAACTACGAGCAGTACTTC